This T cell receptor beta chain appears in the sequencing data of a study of blood T cell repertoires in COVID-19. Study-level background: COVID-19 samples from acute and convalescent phases originated in the United States, Italy and Spain.

The protocol was immunoSEQ multiplex PCR, while the TCRdb copy is restricted to in-frame clones and leaves out a portion. The table has about 320,000 clones, around 85% seen once; the top ten hold over 1.5%. Cohort placement rested on clinical history that participants reported themselves. The sequence was obtained from a woman between 25 and 40 years old who had been exposed to COVID-19. What was sequenced was PBMCs or T cells enriched from blood (not recorded which).

CDR3 coding DNA: TGTGCCAGCTCACCCCTACTAGGGGGCTCCTACGAGCAGTACTTC. It yields the protein CASSPLLGGSYEQYF. V and J are TRBV18 and TRBJ2-7; TRBD1 is a possible D gene (6 bases). CDR1 is KGHSH, CDR2 LQKENI, per germline. Trimming took off 3 bases at V and 0 bases at J, with 12 bases between the two ends. This CDR3 comprises 15 residues.